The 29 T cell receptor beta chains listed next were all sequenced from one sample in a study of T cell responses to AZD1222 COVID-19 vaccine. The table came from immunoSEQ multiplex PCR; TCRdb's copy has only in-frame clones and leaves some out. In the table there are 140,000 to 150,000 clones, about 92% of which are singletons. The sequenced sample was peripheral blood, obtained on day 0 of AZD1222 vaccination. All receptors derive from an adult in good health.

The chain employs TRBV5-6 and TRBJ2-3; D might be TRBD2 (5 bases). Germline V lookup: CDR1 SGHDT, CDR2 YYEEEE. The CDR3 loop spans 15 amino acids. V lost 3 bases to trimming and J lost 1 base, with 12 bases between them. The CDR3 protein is CASSYRTQRTDTQYF. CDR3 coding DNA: TGTGCCAGCAGCTACCGGACTCAACGCACAGATACGCAGTATTTT.

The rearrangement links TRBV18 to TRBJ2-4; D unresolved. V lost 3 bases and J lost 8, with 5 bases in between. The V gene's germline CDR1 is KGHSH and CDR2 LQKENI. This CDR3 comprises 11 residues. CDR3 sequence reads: CASSPQDIQYF. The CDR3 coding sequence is TGTGCCAGCTCACCCCAGGACATTCAGTACTTC.

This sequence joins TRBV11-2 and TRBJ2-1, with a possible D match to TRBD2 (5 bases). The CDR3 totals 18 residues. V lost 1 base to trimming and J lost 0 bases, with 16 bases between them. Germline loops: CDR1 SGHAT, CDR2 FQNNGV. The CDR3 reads CASSLGVTGMSSYNEQFF. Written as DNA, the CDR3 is TGTGCCAGCAGCTTAGGGGTGACGGGGATGAGCTCCTACAATGAGCAGTTCTTC.

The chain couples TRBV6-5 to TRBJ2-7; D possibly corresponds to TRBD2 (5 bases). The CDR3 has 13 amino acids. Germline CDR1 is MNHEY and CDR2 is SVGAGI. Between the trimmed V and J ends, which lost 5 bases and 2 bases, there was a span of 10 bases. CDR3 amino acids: CASSPRGPYEQYF. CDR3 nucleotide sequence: TGTGCCAGCAGTCCCAGAGGGCCCTACGAGCAGTACTTC.

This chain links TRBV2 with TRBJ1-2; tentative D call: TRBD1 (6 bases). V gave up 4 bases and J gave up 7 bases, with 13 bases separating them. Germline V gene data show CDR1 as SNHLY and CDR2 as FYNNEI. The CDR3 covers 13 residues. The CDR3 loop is CASSVDRMSGYTF. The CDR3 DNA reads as TGTGCCAGCAGTGTCGACAGGATGAGTGGCTACACCTTC. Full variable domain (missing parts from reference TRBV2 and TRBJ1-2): EPEVTQTPSHQVTQMGQEVILRCVPISNHLYFYWYRQILGQKVEFLVSFYNNEISEKSEIFDDQFSVERPDGSNFTLKIRSTKLEDSAMYFCASSVDRMSGYTFGSGTRLTVV.

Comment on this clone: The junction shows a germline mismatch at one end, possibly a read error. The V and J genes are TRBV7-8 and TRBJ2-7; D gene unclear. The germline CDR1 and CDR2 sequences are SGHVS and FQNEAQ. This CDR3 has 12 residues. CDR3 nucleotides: TGTGCCAGCAGCTTAGCGAACGACCCAGGTGACTTC. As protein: CASSLANDPGDF. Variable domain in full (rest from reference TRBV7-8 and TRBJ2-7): GAGVSQSPRYKVAKRGQDVALRCDPISGHVSLFWYQQALGQGPEFLTYFQNEAQLDKSGLPSDRFFAERPEGSVSTLKIQRTQQEDSAVYLCASSLANDPGDFGPGTRLTVT.

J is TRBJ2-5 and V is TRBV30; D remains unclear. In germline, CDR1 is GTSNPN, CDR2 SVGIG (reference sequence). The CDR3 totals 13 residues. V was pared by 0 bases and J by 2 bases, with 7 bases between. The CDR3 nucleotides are TGTGCCTGGAGTGTGCGGTTACAAGAGACCCAGTACTTC. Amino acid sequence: CAWSVRLQETQYF.

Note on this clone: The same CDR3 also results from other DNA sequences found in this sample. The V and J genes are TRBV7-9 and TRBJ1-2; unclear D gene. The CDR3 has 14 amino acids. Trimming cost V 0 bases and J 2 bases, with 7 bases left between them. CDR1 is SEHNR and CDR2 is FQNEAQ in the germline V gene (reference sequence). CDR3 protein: CASSLAQANYGYTF. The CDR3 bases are TGTGCCAGCAGCTTAGCCCAGGCCAACTATGGCTACACCTTC.

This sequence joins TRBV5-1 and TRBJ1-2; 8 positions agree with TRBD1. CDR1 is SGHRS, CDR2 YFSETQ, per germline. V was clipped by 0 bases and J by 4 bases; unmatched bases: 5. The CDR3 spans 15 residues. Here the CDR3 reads CASSLEGRGPYGYTF. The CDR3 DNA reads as TGCGCCAGCAGCTTGGAGGGCAGGGGGCCCTATGGCTACACCTTC.

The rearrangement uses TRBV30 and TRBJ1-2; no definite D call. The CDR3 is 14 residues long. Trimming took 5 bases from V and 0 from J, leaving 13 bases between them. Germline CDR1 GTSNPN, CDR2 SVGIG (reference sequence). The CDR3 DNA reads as TGTGCCTGGGAACCCGGAGGGACTAACTATGGCTACACCTTC. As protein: CAWEPGGTNYGYTF.

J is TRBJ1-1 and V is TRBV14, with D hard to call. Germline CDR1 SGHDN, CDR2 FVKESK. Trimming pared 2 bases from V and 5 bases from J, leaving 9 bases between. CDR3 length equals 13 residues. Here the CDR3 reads CASSQRFRTEAFF. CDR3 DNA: TGTGCCAGCAGCCAAAGGTTCAGGACTGAAGCTTTCTTT.

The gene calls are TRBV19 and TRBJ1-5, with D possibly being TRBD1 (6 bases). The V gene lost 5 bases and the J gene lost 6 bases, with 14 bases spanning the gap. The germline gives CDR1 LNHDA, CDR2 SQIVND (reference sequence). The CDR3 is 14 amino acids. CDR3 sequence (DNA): TGTGCCAGTAGTCCAGGGGAGGGAATTCAGCCCCAGCATTTT. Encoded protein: CASSPGEGIQPQHF.

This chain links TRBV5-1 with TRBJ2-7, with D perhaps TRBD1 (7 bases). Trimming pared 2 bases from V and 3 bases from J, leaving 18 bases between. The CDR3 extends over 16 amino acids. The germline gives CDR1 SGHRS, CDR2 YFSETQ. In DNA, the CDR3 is TGCGCCAGCAGCTTTGGAGGGATAGGGACAGTCTACGAGCAGTACTTC. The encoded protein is CASSFGGIGTVYEQYF.

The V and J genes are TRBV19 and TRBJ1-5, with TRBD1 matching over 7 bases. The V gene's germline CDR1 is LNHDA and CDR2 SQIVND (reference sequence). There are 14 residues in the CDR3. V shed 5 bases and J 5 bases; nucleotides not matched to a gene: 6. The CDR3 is CASSAGTAYQPQHF. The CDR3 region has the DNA TGTGCCAGTAGTGCCGGGACAGCCTATCAGCCCCAGCATTTT.

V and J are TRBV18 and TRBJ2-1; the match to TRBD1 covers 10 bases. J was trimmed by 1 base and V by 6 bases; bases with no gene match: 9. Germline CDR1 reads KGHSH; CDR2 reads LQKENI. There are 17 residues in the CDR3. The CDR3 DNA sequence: TGTGCCAGCTCCCGTCGGACAGGGGGTGTATCCTACAATGAGCAGTTCTTC. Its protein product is CASSRRTGGVSYNEQFF.

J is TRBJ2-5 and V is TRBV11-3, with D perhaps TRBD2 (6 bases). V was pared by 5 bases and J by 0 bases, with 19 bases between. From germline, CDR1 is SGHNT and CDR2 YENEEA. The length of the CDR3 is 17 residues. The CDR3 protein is CASSPGGRTVHQETQYF. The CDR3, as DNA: TGTGCCAGCAGCCCAGGAGGGAGGACGGTCCACCAAGAGACCCAGTACTTC.

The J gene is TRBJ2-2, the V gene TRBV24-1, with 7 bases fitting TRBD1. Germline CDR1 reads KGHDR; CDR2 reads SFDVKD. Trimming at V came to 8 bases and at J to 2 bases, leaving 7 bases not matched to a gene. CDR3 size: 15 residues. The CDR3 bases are TGTGCCACCAAATCCGGGACAGTTAACACCGGGGAGCTGTTTTTT. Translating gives CATKSGTVNTGELFF.

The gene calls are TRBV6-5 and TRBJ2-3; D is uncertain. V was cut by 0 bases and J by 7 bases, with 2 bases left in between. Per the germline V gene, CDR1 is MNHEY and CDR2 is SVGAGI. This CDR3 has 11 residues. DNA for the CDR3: TGTGCCAGCAGTTACTCGAATACGCAGTATTTT. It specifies CASSYSNTQYF.

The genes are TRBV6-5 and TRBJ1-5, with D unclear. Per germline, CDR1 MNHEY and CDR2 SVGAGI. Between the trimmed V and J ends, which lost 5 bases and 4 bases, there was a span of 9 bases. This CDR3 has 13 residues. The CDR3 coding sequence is TGTGCCAGCAGTATAACACGGAATCAGCCCCAGCATTTT. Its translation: CASSITRNQPQHF.

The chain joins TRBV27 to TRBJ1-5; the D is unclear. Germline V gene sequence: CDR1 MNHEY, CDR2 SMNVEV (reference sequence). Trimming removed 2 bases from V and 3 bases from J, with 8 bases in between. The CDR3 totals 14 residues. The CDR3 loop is CASSLRSPNQPQHF. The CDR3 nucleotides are TGTGCCAGCAGTTTACGATCCCCCAATCAGCCCCAGCATTTT.

CDR3 region: CASRLAGVGTDTQYF. CDR3 in DNA: TGTGCCAGCAGGCTAGCGGGGGTGGGGACAGATACGCAGTATTTT. The chain carries TRBV7-2 and TRBJ2-3; 10 nucleotides agree with TRBD2. In germline, CDR1 is SGHTA, CDR2 FQGNSA. V lost 6 bases to trimming and J lost 3 bases; unmatched junction nucleotides: 6. The CDR3 runs to 15 residues.

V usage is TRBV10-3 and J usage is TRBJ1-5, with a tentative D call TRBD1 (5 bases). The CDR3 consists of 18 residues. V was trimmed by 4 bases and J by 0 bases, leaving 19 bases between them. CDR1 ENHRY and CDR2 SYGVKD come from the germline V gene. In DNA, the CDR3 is TGTGCCATCAGTGGTGACCGGGACGGACCTAATAGCAATCAGCCCCAGCATTTT. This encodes CAISGDRDGPNSNQPQHF.

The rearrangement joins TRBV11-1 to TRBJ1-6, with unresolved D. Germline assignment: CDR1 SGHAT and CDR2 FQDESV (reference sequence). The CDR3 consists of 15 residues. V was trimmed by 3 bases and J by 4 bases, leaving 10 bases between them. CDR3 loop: CASSFEATYNSPLHF. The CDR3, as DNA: TGTGCCAGCAGCTTCGAGGCTACATATAATTCACCCCTCCACTTT.

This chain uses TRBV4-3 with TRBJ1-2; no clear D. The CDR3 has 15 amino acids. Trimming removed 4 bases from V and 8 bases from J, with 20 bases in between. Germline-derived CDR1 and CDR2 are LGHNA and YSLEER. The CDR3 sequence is CASSRNLDGRRGYTF. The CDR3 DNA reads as TGCGCCAGCAGCCGGAATTTGGACGGCCGGAGGGGCTACACCTTC.

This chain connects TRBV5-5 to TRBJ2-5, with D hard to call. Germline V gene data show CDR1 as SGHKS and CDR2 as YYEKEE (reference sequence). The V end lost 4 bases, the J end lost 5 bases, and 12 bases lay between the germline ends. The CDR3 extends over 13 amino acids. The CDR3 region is CASSLVRRETQYF. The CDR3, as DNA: TGTGCCAGCAGCCTAGTCCGGCGGGAGACCCAGTACTTC.

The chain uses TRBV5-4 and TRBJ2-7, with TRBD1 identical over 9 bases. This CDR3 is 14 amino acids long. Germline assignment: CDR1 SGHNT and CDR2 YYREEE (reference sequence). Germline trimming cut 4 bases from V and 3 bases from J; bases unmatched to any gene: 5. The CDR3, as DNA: TGTGCCAGCAGCCCCGGGACAGGGTACTACGAGCAGTACTTC. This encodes CASSPGTGYYEQYF.

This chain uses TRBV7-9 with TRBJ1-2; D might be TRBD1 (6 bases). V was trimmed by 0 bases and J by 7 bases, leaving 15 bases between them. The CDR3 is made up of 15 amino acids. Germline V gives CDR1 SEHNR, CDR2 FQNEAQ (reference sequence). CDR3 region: CASSLALTGIGGYTF. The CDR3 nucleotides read TGTGCCAGCAGCTTAGCCTTAACAGGGATAGGTGGCTACACCTTC.

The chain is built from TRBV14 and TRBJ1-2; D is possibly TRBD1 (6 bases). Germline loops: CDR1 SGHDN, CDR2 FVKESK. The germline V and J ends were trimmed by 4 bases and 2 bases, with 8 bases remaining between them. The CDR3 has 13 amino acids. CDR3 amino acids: CASSLDRNYGYTF. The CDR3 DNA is TGTGCCAGCAGCCTAGACAGGAACTATGGCTACACCTTC.

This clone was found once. The DNA for the CDR3 is TGTGCTAGTGGTTTGGTACTCGGGGTGAACACTGAAGCTTTCTTT. Translated, it gives CASGLVLGVNTEAFF. The rearrangement uses TRBV12-5 and TRBJ1-1, with D uncertain. The CDR3 contains 15 residues. Per germline, CDR1 LGHNT and CDR2 FRNRAP. V was trimmed by 0 bases and J by 0 bases, leaving 8 bases between them.